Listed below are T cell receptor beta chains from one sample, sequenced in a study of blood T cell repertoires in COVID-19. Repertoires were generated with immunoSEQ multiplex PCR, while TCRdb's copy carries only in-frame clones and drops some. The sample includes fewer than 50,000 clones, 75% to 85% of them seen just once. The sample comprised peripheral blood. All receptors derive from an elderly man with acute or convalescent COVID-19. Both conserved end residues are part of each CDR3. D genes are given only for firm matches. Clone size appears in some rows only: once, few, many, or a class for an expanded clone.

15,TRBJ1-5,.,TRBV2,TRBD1,CASSKERQGNQPQHF,TGTGCCAGCAGTAAAGAGAGACAGGGTAATCAGCCCCAGCATTTT
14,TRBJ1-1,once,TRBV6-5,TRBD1,CATSSSGQGVSAFF,TGTGCCACCTCGTCTTCGGGACAGGGGGTTTCAGCTTTCTTT
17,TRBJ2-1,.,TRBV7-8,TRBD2,CASSPGIAGGPYNEQFF,TGTGCCAGCAGCCCAGGGATAGCGGGAGGGCCCTACAATGAGCAGTTCTTC
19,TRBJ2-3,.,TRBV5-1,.,CASSLAPIRGISLTDTQYF,TGCGCCAGCAGCTTGGCCCCGATACGGGGGATAAGCCTCACAGATACGCAGTATTTT
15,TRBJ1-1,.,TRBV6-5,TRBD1,CASSYSGQGTTEAFF,TGTGCCAGCAGTTACTCAGGACAGGGAACCACTGAAGCTTTCTTT
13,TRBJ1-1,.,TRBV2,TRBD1,CASRQGEGTEAFF,TGTGCCAGCAGACAGGGGGAGGGGACTGAAGCTTTCTTT
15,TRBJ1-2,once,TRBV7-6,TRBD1,CASSLQQGASYGYTF,TGTGCCAGCAGCTTACAACAGGGGGCGAGCTATGGCTACACCTTC
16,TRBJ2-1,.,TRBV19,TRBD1,CASSGRQGSGYNEQFF,TGTGCCAGTAGCGGAAGACAGGGGTCGGGTTACAATGAGCAGTTCTTC
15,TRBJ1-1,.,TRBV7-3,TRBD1,CASSSLGQGNTEAFF,TGTGCCAGCAGCTCCCTGGGACAGGGGAACACTGAAGCTTTCTTT
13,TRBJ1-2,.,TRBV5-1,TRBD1,CASSEGGADGYTF,TGCGCCAGCAGCGAAGGGGGCGCGGATGGCTACACCTTC
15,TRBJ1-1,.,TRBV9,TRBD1,CASSVSGTGGDEAFF,TGTGCCAGCAGCGTGTCCGGGACAGGGGGCGATGAAGCTTTCTTT
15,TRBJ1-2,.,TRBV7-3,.,CASSPLGGDPYGYTF,TGTGCCAGCAGCCCCCTGGGGGGGGATCCCTATGGCTACACCTTC
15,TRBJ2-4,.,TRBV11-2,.,CASSLDPSSAGIQYF,TGTGCCAGCAGCTTAGATCCCTCCAGTGCTGGCATTCAGTACTTC
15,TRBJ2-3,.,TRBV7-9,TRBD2,CASSLDLAEADTQYF,TGTGCCAGCAGCTTAGACCTAGCGGAGGCAGATACGCAGTATTTT
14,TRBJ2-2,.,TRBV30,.,CAWFRQGGPGELFF,TGTGCCTGGTTTCGACAGGGAGGCCCCGGGGAGCTGTTTTTT
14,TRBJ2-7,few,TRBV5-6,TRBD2,CASSLLAGAPEQYF,TGTGCCAGCAGCTTGTTAGCGGGAGCCCCCGAGCAGTACTTC
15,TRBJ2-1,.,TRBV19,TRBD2,CASSIGSGPTNEQFF,TGTGCCAGTAGTATAGGTAGCGGGCCGACGAATGAGCAGTTCTTC
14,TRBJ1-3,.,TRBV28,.,CASSLRVRGNTIYF,TGTGCCAGCAGTTTACGGGTTCGCGGAAACACCATATATTTT
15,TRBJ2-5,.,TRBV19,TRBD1,CASSNRDRRGETQYF,TGTGCCAGTAGTAACCGGGACAGGCGTGGGGAGACCCAGTACTTC
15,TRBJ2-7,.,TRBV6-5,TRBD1,CASRAEQGGSYEQYF,TGTGCCAGCAGAGCAGAACAGGGGGGCTCCTACGAGCAGTACTTC
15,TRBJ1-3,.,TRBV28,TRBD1,CASREQGISGNTIYF,TGTGCCAGCAGAGAACAGGGGATCTCTGGAAACACCATATATTTT
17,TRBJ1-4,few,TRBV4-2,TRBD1,CASSQEGQGAANEKLFF,TGTGCCAGCAGCCAAGAGGGACAGGGGGCGGCTAATGAAAAACTGTTTTTT
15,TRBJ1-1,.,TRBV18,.,CASSLMTGDNTEAFF,TGTGCCAGCTCACTAATGACAGGAGACAACACTGAAGCTTTCTTT
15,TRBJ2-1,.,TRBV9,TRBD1,CASSGRDRADNEQFF,TGTGCCAGCAGCGGCCGGGACAGGGCGGACAATGAGCAGTTCTTC
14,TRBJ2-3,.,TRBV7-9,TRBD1,CASSPGQGGDTQYF,TGTGCCAGCAGCCCCGGACAGGGAGGAGATACGCAGTATTTT
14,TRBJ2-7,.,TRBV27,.,CASSPTQGNYEQYF,TGTGCCAGCAGTCCGACCCAGGGGAACTACGAGCAGTACTTC
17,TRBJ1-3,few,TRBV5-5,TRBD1,CASSPGTGVRFGNTIYF,TGTGCCAGCAGCCCTGGGACAGGGGTGCGCTTTGGAAACACCATATATTTT
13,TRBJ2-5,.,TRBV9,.,CASSTGQGETQYF,TGTGCCAGCAGCACCGGCCAGGGGGAGACCCAGTACTTC
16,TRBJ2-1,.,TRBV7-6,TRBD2,CASSLVGSGSTDEQFF,TGTGCCAGCAGCTTAGTAGGTAGCGGGAGCACAGATGAGCAGTTCTTC
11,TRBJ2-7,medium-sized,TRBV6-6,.,CASSVQNEQYF,TGTGCCAGCAGTGTGCAGAACGAGCAGTACTTC
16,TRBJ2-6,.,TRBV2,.,CASSKDFGMGANVLTF,TGTGCCAGCAGTAAGGATTTCGGGATGGGGGCCAACGTCCTGACTTTC
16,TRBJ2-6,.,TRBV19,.,CASSNGGGAGANVLTF,TGTGCCAGTAGTAATGGCGGAGGCGCTGGGGCCAACGTCCTGACTTTC
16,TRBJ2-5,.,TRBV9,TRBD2,CASSVGGLAGVETQYF,TGTGCCAGCAGCGTAGGTGGACTAGCGGGAGTAGAGACCCAGTACTTC
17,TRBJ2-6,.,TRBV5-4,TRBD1,CASSVNRGHSGANVLTF,TGTGCCAGCAGCGTCAACAGGGGCCACTCTGGGGCCAACGTCCTGACTTTC
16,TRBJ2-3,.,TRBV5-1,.,CASSLVIGFKSDTQYF,TGCGCCAGCAGCTTGGTAATCGGGTTTAAGTCGGATACGCAGTATTTT
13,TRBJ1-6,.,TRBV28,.,CASSLDRLSPLHF,TGTGCCAGCAGTTTGGACAGACTTTCACCCCTCCACTTT
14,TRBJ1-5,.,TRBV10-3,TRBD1,CAISGTGENQPQHF,TGTGCCATCAGCGGCACAGGGGAAAATCAGCCCCAGCATTTT
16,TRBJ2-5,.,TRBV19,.,CASSLSGGAAEETQYF,TGTGCCAGTAGTCTTTCTGGGGGGGCTGCTGAGGAGACCCAGTACTTC
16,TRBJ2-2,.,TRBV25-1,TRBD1,CASSKGQGVITGELFF,TGTGCCAGCAGTAAGGGACAGGGAGTGATCACCGGGGAGCTGTTTTTT
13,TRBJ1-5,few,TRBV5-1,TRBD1,CASSLRQGQPQHF,TGCGCCAGCAGCCTCCGACAGGGTCAGCCCCAGCATTTT
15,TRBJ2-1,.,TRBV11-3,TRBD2,CASSFSGGALNEQFF,TGTGCCAGCAGCTTTAGCGGGGGGGCGTTGAATGAGCAGTTCTTC
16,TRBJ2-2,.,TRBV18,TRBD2,CASSPQQAGGTGELFF,TGTGCCAGCTCACCCCAGCAGGCGGGAGGCACCGGGGAGCTGTTTTTT
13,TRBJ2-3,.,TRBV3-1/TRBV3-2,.,CASSQPGADTQYF,TGTGCCAGCAGCCAACCAGGGGCAGATACGCAGTATTTT
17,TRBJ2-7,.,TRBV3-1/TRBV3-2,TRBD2,CASSQGLRTSGAYEQYF,TGTGCCAGCAGCCAAGGATTGAGGACTAGCGGTGCCTACGAGCAGTACTTC
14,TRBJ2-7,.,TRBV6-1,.,CASSEIGLGGEQYF,TGTGCCAGCAGTGAAATTGGACTGGGTGGCGAGCAGTACTTC
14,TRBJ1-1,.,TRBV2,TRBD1,CATLSTGTNTEAFF,TGTGCCACCCTTTCGACAGGGACTAACACTGAAGCTTTCTTT
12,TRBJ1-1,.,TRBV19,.,CASSFGEAEAFF,TGTGCCAGTAGTTTCGGCGAGGCTGAAGCTTTCTTT
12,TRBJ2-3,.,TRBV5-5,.,CASSLNIDTQYF,TGTGCCAGCAGCTTGAATATAGATACGCAGTATTTT
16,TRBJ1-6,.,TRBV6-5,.,CASSYSGEGGVSPLHF,TGTGCCAGCAGTTACTCGGGGGAGGGAGGCGTTTCACCCCTCCACTTT
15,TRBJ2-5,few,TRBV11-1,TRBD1,CASSSTGTVQETQYF,TGTGCCAGCAGCTCAACGGGGACAGTCCAAGAGACCCAGTACTTC
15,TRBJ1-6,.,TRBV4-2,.,CASSQDSGSFGRGHF,TGTGCCAGCAGCCAAGATAGCGGGTCATTTGGGCGCGGCCACTTT
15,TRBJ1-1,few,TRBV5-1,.,CASSLAEGGATEAFF,TGCGCCAGCAGCTTGGCCGAAGGGGGGGCCACTGAAGCTTTCTTT
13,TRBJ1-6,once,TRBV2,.,CAQARAYNSPLHF,TGTGCCCAGGCGCGGGCATATAATTCACCCCTCCACTTT
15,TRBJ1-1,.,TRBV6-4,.,CASSVEGGGHTEAFF,TGTGCCAGCAGTGTCGAGGGCGGAGGGCACACTGAAGCTTTCTTT
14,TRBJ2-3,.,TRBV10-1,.,CASRETGLSDTQYF,TGCGCCAGCAGAGAAACAGGGTTATCGGATACGCAGTATTTT
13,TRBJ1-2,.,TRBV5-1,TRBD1,CASSLGTGDGYTF,TGCGCCAGCAGCTTAGGGACAGGGGACGGCTACACCTTC
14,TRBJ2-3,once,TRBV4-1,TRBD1,CASGRQGQADTQYF,TGCGCCAGCGGAAGACAGGGGCAGGCAGATACGCAGTATTTT